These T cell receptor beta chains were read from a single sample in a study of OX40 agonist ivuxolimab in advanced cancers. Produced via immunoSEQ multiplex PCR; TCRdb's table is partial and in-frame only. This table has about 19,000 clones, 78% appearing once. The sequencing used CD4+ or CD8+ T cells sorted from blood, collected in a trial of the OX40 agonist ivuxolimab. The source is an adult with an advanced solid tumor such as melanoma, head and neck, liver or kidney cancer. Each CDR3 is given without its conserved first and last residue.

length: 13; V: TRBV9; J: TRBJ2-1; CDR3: ASSVWGSSYNEQF
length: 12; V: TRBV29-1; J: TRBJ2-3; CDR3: SVDAGETTDTQY
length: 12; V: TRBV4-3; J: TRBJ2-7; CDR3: ASSHLGTAYEQY
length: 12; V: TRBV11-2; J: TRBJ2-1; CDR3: ASSLEQGYNEQF
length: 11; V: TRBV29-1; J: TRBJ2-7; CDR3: SVGGGSSYEQY
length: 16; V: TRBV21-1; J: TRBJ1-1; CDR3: ASSKGEGSESMNTEAF
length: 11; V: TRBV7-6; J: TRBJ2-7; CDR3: ASSQGTTYEQY
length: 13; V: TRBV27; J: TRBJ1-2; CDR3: ATRALATGRYGYT
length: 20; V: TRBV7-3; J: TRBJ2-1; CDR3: ASSLIPPSGRAPRSSYNEQF
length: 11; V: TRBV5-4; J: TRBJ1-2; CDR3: ASTQGVATGYT
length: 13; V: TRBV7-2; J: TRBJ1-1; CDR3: ASSTPGQGGTEAF
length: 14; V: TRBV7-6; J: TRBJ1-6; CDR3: ASSLEGLSYNSPLH
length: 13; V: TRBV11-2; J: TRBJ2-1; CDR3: ASSPEWARGNEQF
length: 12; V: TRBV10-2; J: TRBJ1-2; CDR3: ASRRDGAGYGYT
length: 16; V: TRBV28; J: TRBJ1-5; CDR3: ASSSPLPGNPGDQPQH
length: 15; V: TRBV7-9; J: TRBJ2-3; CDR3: ASTWPLAGGREDTQY
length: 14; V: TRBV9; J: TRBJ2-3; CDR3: ASSQRDRGLADTQY
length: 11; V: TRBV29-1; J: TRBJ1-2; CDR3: SVEDLMGHGYT
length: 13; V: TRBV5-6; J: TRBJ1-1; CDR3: ASSADGTGNTEAF
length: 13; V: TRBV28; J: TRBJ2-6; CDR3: ASSLGFGGANVLT
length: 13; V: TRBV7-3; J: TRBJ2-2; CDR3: ASSLGGRSTGELF
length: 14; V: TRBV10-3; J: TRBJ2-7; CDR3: AISDRTSGSPYEQY
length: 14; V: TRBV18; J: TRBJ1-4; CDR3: ASSLGTTAGREKLF
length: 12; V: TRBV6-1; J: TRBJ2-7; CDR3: ASSDPGTRYEQY
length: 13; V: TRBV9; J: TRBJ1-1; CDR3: ASSDWTGVDTEAF
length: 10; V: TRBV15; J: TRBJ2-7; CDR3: ATSRDHYEQY
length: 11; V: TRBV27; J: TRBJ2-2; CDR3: ASRLINTGELF
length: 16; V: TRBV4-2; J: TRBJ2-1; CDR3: ASSQDWTSGSVYNEQF
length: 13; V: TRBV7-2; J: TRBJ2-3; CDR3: ASRSGLASTDTQY
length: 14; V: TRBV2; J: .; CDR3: ASSAVRAGGSYEQY
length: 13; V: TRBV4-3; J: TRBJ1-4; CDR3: ASSQDGNRLSKLF
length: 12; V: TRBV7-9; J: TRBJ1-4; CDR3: ASSPPGLNEKLF
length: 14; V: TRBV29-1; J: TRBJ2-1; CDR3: SVGDSEGRGYNEQF
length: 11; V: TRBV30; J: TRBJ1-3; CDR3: AWIVGTGNTIY
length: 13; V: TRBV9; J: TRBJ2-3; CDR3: ASSPQRRGGDTQY
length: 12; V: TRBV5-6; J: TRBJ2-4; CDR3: ASRLWTGRNIQY